These 13 T cell receptor beta chains were sequenced from one sample in a study of blood T cell repertoires in COVID-19. Generated by immunoSEQ multiplex PCR, the TCRdb table keeps only in-frame clones and is missing some. Altogether around 100,000 clones are present, 80% to 90% being singletons, with the ten largest covering approximately 7%. Sequenced material: peripheral blood. The receptors come from a human donor with acute or convalescent COVID-19. The donor label of this sample is uncertain.

V is TRBV4-1 and J is TRBJ2-1; 7 nucleotides line up with TRBD1. The J segment lost 8 bases and the V segment lost 1 base, leaving 11 bases of the junction unmatched. The CDR3 loop spans 16 amino acids. Germline V gene lookup returns CDR1 MGHRA and CDR2 YSYEKL. CDR3 in DNA: TGCGCCAGCAGCCAAGGAAGGCTAGGGGGCTTCTATGAGCAGTTCTTC. It translates to CASSQGRLGGFYEQFF.

The chain recombines TRBV6-2 or TRBV6-3 with TRBJ1-1, with D unclear. V lost 2 bases, J lost 4 bases, and 8 bases lay in between. CDR1 and CDR2 from the germline V gene are MNHEY and SVGEGT. The CDR3 contains 13 residues. In DNA, the CDR3 is TGTGCCAGCAGTTACACGAGGAGCACTGAAGCTTTCTTT. Its translation: CASSYTRSTEAFF.

The genes are TRBV19 and TRBJ2-7; D is perhaps TRBD2 (6 bases). The V gene's germline CDR1 is LNHDA and CDR2 SQIVND (reference sequence). This CDR3 is built from 16 residues. Trimming stripped 7 bases from V and 2 bases from J, with 21 bases between. The CDR3: CASTPTWGVSTYEQYF. The CDR3 DNA follows: TGTGCCAGTACCCCAACATGGGGGGTCTCCACCTACGAGCAGTACTTC. Combining the CDR3 with reference TRBV19 and TRBJ2-7 gives the whole variable domain DGGITQSPKYLFRKEGQNVTLSCEQNLNHDAMYWYRQDPGQGLRLIYYSQIVNDFQKGDIAEGYSVSREKKESFPLTVTSAQKNPTAFYLCASTPTWGVSTYEQYFGPGTRLTVT.

The chain links TRBV19 to TRBJ1-2; 12 bases agree with TRBD1. Per the germline V gene, CDR1 is LNHDA and CDR2 is SQIVND (reference sequence). The CDR3 consists of 17 residues. Losses at the gene ends were 7 bases for V and 5 bases for J; bases not matched to a gene: 14. CDR3: CASNWGRGQGATYGYTF. The CDR3 coding sequence is TGTGCCAGTAACTGGGGCCGGGGACAGGGGGCTACGTATGGCTACACCTTC.

This chain connects TRBV5-1 to TRBJ2-5, with 8 bases identical to TRBD1. Unmatched junction bases numbered 12, after V lost 4 bases and J lost 4 bases. The CDR3 runs to 16 residues. Per the germline V gene, CDR1 is SGHRS and CDR2 is YFSETQ. Here the CDR3 reads CASSPNFRGTGETQYF. The CDR3 DNA sequence: TGCGCCAGCAGCCCAAACTTCAGGGGGACAGGAGAGACCCAGTACTTC.

The chain joins TRBV7-8 to TRBJ2-7; 8 bases match TRBD2. Germline V gene sequence: CDR1 SGHVS, CDR2 FQNEAQ. V trimming: 5 bases; J trimming: 6 bases; junction bases outside the gene matches: 9. The CDR3 sequence is 14 residues long. CDR3: CASSQRTSRGEQYF. CDR3 DNA sequence: TGTGCCAGCAGCCAAAGGACTAGCAGGGGCGAGCAGTACTTC. Based on the CDR3 plus reference TRBV7-8 and TRBJ2-7, the full variable domain is GAGVSQSPRYKVAKRGQDVALRCDPISGHVSLFWYQQALGQGPEFLTYFQNEAQLDKSGLPSDRFFAERPEGSVSTLKIQRTQQEDSAVYLCASSQRTSRGEQYFGPGTRLTVT.

V gene TRBV6-2 or TRBV6-3 combines with J gene TRBJ2-5, with 8 bases fitting TRBD1. V lost 5 bases, J lost 2 bases, and 7 bases stayed unmatched. The V gene's germline CDR1 is MNHEY and CDR2 SVGEGT. CDR3 length: 15 residues. The CDR3 loop reads CASSPTGVTQETQYF. The CDR3, as DNA: TGTGCCAGCAGTCCGACAGGGGTCACACAAGAGACCCAGTACTTC.

The chain joins TRBV7-9 to TRBJ1-1; a possible D gene is TRBD1 (5 bases). This CDR3 has 15 amino acids. V lost 5 bases and J lost 0, with 13 bases in between. The V gene's germline CDR1 is SEHNR and CDR2 FQNEAQ (reference sequence). CDR3 protein: CASSGGGLMNTEAFF. As DNA, the CDR3 is TGTGCCAGCAGCGGGGGAGGCCTTATGAACACTGAAGCTTTCTTT.

The chain combines TRBV11-3 with TRBJ2-7; no reliable D call. Germline V lookup: CDR1 SGHNT, CDR2 YENEEA. There are 15 residues in the CDR3. Trimming left V 3 bases short and J 0 bases short, with 12 bases between. CDR3 in amino acids: CASSFSGTSSYEQYF. The CDR3 DNA sequence: TGTGCCAGCAGCTTCTCAGGTACAAGCTCCTACGAGCAGTACTTC.

The J gene is TRBJ2-6, the V gene TRBV18, with 9 bases aligning to TRBD1. From germline, CDR1 is KGHSH and CDR2 LQKENI. V was pared by 6 bases and J by 0 bases, with 6 bases of the junction left unmatched. The CDR3 extends over 17 amino acids. The CDR3 DNA follows: TGTGCCAGCTCCCGGGACAGGGATTTCTCTGGGGCCAACGTCCTGACTTTC. Amino acids: CASSRDRDFSGANVLTF.

The V gene is TRBV5-1, the J gene TRBJ2-6; the D is unclear. This CDR3 spans 16 amino acids. Germline values: CDR1 SGHRS, CDR2 YFSETQ. The V and J ends lost 4 bases and 2 bases respectively, with 13 bases between them. The CDR3 spells CASSPGVVAGANVLTF. CDR3 bases: TGCGCCAGCAGCCCCGGTGTGGTGGCTGGGGCCAACGTCCTGACTTTC.

The CDR3 here is CASSFDSRVGGTIYF. For the CDR3, the DNA is TGTGCCAGCAGCTTCGACTCCCGGGTCGGAGGGACCATATATTTT. The genes are TRBV9 and TRBJ1-3, with D uncertain. The CDR3 contains 15 residues. V dropped 4 bases and J dropped 10 bases, with 21 bases sitting between them. Germline V lookup: CDR1 SGDLS, CDR2 YYNGEE. The variable domain in full, with the rest retrieved from reference TRBV9 and TRBJ1-3, is DSGVTQTPKHLITATGQRVTLRCSPRSGDLSVYWYQQSLDQGLQFLIQYYNGEERAKGNILERFSAQQFPDLHSELNLSSLELGDSALYFCASSFDSRVGGTIYFGEGSWLTVV.

The J gene is TRBJ2-3, the V gene TRBV9; 8 positions agree with TRBD2. The V gene end was trimmed by 3 bases and the J gene end by 5 bases; junction bases not matched to a gene: 8. This CDR3 has 15 amino acids. Germline V gene data show CDR1 as SGDLS and CDR2 as YYNGEE. CDR3 sequence: CASSAPLGTRDTQYF. CDR3 nucleotides: TGTGCCAGCAGCGCACCTCTAGGGACTAGAGATACGCAGTATTTT.